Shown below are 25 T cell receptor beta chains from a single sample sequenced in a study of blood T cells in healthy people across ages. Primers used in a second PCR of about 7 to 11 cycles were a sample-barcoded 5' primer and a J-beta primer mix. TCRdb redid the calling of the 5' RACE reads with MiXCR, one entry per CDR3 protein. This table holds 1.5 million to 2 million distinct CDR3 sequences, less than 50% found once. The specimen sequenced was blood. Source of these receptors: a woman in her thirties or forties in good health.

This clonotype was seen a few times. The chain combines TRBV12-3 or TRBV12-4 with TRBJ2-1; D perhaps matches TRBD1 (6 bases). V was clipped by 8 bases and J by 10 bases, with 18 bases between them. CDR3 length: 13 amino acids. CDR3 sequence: CASCLLQGGEQFF. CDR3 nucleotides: TGTGCCAGCTGTCTCCTACAGGGTGGGGAGCAGTTCTTC.

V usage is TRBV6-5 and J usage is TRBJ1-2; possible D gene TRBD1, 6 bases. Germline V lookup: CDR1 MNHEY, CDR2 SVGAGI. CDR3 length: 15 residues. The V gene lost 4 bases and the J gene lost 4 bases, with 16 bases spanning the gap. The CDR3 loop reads CASSSSGRTVYGYTF. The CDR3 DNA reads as TGTGCCAGCAGTTCAAGCGGCAGGACAGTCTATGGCTACACCTTC.

The CDR3 loop is CASSQEWLGGGARDTQYF. CDR3 bases: TGTGCCAGCAGCCAAGAATGGCTTGGCGGGGGGGCACGAGATACGCAGTATTTT. The chain joins TRBV4-2 to TRBJ2-3; TRBD2 matches 9 bases. The germline CDR1 and CDR2 sequences are LGHNA and YNFKEQ. The CDR3 sequence is 18 residues long. V was pared by 0 bases and J by 5 bases, with 12 bases of the junction left unmatched.

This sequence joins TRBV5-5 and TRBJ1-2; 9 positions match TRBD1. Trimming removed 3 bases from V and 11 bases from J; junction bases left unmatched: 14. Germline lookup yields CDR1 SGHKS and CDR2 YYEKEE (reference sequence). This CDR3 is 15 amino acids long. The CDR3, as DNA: TGTGCCAGCAGCTCGTCGGGGACAGGGTTTTTTGGGTACACCTTC. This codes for CASSSSGTGFFGYTF.

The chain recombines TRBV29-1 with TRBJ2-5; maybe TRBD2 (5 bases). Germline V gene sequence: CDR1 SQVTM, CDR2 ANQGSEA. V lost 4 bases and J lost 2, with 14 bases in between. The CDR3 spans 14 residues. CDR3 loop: CSVVGFRGQETQYF. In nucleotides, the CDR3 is TGCAGCGTTGTAGGATTCCGGGGTCAAGAGACCCAGTACTTC.

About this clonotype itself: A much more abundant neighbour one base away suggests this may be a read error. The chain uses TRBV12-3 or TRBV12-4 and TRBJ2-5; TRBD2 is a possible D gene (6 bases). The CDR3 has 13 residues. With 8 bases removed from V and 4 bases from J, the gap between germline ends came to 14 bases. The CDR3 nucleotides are TGTGCCAGCGGCTCGGGAGAAGGAGAGACCCAGTACTTC. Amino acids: CASGSGEGETQYF.

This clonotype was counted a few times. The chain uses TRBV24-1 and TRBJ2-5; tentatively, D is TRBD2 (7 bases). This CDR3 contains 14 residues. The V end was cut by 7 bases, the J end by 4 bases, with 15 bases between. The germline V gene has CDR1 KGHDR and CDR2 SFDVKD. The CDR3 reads CATSSWGGTETQYF. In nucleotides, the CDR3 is TGTGCCACCAGCAGTTGGGGGGGCACAGAGACCCAGTACTTC.

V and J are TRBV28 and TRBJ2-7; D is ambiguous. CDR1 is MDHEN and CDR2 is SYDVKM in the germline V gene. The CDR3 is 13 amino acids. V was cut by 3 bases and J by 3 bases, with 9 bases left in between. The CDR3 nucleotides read TGTGCCAGCAGTTTCCCCGGAAACTACGAGCAGTACTTC. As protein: CASSFPGNYEQYF.

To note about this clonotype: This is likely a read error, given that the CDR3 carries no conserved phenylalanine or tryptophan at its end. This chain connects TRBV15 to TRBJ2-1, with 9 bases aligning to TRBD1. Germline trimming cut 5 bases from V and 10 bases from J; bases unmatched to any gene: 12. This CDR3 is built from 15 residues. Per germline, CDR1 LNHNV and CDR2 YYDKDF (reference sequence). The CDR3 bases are TGTGCCACCAGCGGGGACAGGGAGGTCATTTACGAGCAGTTCTAC. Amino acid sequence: CATSGDREVIYEQFY.

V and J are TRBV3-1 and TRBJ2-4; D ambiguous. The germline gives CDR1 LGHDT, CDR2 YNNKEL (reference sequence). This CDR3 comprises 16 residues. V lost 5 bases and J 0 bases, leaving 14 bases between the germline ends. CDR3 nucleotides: TGTGCCAGCAGCACACGACACACCCTAGCCAAAAACATTCAGTACTTC. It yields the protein CASSTRHTLAKNIQYF.

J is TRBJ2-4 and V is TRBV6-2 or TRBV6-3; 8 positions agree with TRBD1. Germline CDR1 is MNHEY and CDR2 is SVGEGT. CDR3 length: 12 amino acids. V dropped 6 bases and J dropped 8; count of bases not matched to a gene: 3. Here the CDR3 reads CASRDRVHIQYF. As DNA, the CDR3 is TGTGCCAGCAGGGACAGGGTTCACATTCAGTACTTC.

CDR3 in amino acids: CASSPTGEGAYEQYF. The CDR3 nucleotides are TGCGCCAGCAGCCCCACAGGTGAAGGCGCCTACGAGCAGTACTTC. The chain employs TRBV5-1 and TRBJ2-5; a weak D match, TRBD1 (5 bases). The last part of the DNA fits TRBJ2-7 better; the J call may be wrong. From germline, CDR1 is SGHRS and CDR2 YFSETQ. CDR3 size: 15 residues.

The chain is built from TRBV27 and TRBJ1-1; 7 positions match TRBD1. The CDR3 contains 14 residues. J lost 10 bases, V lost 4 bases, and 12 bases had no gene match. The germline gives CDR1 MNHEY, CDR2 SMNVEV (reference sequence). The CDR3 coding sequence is TGTGCCAGCAGTTCCCGACAGGGCGGGCCTTCAGCTTTCTTT. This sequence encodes CASSSRQGGPSAFF.

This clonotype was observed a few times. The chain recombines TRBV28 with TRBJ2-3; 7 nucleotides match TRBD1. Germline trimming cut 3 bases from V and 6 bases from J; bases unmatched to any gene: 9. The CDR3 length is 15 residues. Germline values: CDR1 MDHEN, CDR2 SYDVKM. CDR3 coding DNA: TGTGCCAGCAGTTTGGCCGGGACAGCCGTGGATACGCAGTATTTT. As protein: CASSLAGTAVDTQYF.

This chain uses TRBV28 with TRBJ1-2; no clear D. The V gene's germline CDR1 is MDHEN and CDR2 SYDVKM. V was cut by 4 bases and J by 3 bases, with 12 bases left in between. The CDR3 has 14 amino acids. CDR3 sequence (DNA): TGTGCCAGCAGTTCAGGATCAGCTTACTATGGCTACACCTTC. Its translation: CASSSGSAYYGYTF.

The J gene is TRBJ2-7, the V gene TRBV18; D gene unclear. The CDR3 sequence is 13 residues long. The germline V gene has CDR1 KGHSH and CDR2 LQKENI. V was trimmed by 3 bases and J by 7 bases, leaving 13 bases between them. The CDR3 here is CASSPGPLREQYF. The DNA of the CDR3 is TGTGCCAGCTCACCCGGGCCCCTGAGGGAGCAGTACTTC.

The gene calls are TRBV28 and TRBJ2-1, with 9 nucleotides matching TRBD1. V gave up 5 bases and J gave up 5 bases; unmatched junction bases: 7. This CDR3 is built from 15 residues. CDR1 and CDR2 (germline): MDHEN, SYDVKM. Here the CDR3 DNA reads TGTGCCAGCAGTCCCGGACAGGGGCGTAACAATGAGCAGTTCTTC. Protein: CASSPGQGRNNEQFF.

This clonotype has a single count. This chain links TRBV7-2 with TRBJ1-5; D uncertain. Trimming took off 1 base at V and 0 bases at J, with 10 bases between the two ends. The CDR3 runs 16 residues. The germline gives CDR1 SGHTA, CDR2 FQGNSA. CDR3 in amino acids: CASSLESVYSNQPQHF. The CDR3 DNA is TGTGCCAGCAGCTTAGAGTCAGTTTATAGCAATCAGCCCCAGCATTTT.

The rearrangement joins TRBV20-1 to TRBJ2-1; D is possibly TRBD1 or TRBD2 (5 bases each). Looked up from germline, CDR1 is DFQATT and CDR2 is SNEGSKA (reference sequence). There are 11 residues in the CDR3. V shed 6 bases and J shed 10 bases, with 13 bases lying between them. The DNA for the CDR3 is TGCAGTGCCTCCCCGGGACGGGAGCAGTTCTTC. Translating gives CSASPGREQFF.

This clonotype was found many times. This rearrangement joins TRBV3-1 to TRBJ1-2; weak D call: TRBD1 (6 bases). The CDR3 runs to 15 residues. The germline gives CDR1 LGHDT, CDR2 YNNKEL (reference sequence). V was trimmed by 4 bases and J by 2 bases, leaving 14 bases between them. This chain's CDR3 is CASSRSLQGNYGYTF. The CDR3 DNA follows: TGTGCCAGCAGCCGTTCACTCCAGGGGAACTATGGCTACACCTTC.

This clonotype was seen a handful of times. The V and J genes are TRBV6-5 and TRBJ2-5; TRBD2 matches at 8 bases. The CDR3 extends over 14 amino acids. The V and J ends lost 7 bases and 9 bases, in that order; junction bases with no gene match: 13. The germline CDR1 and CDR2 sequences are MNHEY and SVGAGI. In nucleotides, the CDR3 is TGTGCCAGCACACCGTCTAGCGGGTCGGGGGCCCAGTACTTC. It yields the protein CASTPSSGSGAQYF.

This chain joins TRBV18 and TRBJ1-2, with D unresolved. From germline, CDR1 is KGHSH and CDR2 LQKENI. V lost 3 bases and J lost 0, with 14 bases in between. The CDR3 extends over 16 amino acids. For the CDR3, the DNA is TGTGCCAGCTCACCCAGGAAGGCAGACGCTAACTATGGCTACACCTTC. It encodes CASSPRKADANYGYTF.

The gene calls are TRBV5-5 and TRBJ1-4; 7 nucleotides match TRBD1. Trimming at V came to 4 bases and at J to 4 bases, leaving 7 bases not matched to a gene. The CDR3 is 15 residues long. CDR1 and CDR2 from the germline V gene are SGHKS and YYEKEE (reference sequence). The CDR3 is CASSPGTAYNEKLFF. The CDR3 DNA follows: TGTGCCAGCAGCCCGGGGACAGCCTATAATGAAAAACTGTTTTTT.

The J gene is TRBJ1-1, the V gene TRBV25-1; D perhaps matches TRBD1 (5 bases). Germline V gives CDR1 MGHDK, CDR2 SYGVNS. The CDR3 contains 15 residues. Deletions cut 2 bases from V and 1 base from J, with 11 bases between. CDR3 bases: TGTGCCAGCAGTGAAACACACAGGAGGAACACTGAAGCTTTCTTT. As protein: CASSETHRRNTEAFF.

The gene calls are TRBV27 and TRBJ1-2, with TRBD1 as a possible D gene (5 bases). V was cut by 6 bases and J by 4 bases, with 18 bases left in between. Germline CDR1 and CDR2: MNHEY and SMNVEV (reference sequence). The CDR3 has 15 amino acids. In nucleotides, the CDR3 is TGTGCCAGCAGAACATTCCGGGACGGAGTCTATGGCTACACCTTC. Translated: CASRTFRDGVYGYTF.